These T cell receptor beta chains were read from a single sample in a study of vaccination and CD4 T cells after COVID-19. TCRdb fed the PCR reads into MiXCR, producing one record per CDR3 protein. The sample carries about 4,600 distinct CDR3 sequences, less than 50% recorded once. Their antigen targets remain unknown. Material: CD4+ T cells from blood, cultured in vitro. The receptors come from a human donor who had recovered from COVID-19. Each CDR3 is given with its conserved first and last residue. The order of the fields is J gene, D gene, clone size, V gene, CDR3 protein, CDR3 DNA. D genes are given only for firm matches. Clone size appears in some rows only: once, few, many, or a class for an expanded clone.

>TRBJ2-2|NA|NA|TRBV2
CASSPLSGTGELFF
TGTGCCAGCAGCCCCCTCTCGGGGACCGGGGAGCTGTTTTTT
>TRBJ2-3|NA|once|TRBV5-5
CASSLRVLGGDTQYF
TGTGCCAGCAGCTTGCGGGTTTTGGGTGGAGATACGCAGTATTTT
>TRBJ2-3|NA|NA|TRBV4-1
CASSLFGGPDTQYF
TGCGCCAGCAGCCTGTTTGGGGGGCCAGATACGCAGTATTTT
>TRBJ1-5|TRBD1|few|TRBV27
CASIPGQGDQPQHF
TGTGCCAGCATCCCGGGACAGGGGGATCAGCCCCAGCATTTT
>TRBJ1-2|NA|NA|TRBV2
CVSSPFLRQATNYGYTF
TGTGTCAGCAGTCCATTTTTGAGACAGGCCACTAACTATGGCTACACCTTC
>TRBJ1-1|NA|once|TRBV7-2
CASGTYPNTEAFF
TGTGCCAGCGGGACTTATCCAAACACTGAAGCTTTCTTT
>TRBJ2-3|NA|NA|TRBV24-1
CATSDLSEGTDTQYF
TGTGCCACCAGTGATTTGTCAGAGGGGACAGATACGCAGTATTTT
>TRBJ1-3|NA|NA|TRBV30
CAWSVGPSGGNTIYF
TGTGCCTGGAGTGTAGGGCCCTCGGGGGGAAACACCATATATTTT
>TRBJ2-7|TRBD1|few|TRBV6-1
CASSDTGDLTYEQYF
TGTGCCAGCAGTGATACAGGGGACCTAACCTACGAGCAGTACTTC
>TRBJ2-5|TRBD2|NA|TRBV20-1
CSATPLAGMETQYF
TGCAGTGCTACCCCGCTAGCGGGGATGGAGACCCAGTACTTC
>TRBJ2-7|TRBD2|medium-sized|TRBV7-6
CASSLHLAGVYEQYF
TGTGCCAGCAGCTTACATCTAGCGGGGGTCTACGAGCAGTACTTC
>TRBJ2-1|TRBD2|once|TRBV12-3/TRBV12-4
CASSFLNGGTHNEQFF
TGTGCCAGCAGTTTTCTGAACGGGGGGACCCACAATGAGCAGTTCTTC
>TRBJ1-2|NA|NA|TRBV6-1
CASSGEGFLVSSGYTF
TGTGCCAGCAGTGGCGAAGGTTTTCTAGTATCGTCGGGCTACACCTTC
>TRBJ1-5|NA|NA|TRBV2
CASTPGRGNQPQHF
TGTGCCAGCACTCCCGGACGAGGCAATCAGCCCCAGCATTTT
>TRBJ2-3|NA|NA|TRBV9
CASSGRQITSTDTQYF
TGTGCCAGCAGCGGACGACAGATAACTAGCACAGATACGCAGTATTTT
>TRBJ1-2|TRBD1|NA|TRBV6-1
CASSPDRLYGYTF
TGTGCCAGCAGCCCGGACAGGCTGTATGGCTACACCTTC
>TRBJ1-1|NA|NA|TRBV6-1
CASSLRGTEAFF
TGTGCCAGCAGTCTGAGGGGTACTGAAGCTTTCTTT
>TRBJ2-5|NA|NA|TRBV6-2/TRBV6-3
CASSYLWASRQKTQYF
TGTGCCAGCAGTTACCTCTGGGCATCCCGTCAAAAGACCCAGTACTTC
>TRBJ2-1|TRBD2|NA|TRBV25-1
CASSHPGLGNVEQFF
TGTGCCAGCAGTCACCCGGGACTAGGAAACGTGGAGCAGTTCTTC
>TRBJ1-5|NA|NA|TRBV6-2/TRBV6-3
CASSTTRNRAYSNQPQHF
TGTGCCAGCAGTACCACACGGAACAGGGCATATAGCAATCAGCCCCAGCATTTT
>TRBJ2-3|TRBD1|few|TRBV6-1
CASTWTGATDTQYF
TGTGCCAGCACCTGGACAGGGGCTACAGATACGCAGTATTTT
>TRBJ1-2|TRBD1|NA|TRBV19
CASSRDSHYGYTF
TGTGCCAGTAGTAGGGACAGCCACTATGGCTACACCTTC
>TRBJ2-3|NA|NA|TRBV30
CAWTHGWGQQTKDTQYF
TGTGCCTGGACGCATGGATGGGGACAACAGACCAAAGATACGCAGTATTTT
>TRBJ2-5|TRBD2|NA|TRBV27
CVSSLVAGQETQYF
TGTGTCAGCAGTTTGGTAGCGGGCCAAGAGACCCAGTACTTC
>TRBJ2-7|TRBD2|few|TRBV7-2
CASSLEASGSYEQYF
TGTGCCAGCAGCTTAGAGGCTAGCGGGAGCTACGAGCAGTACTTC
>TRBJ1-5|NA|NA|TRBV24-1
CATSDPGVVNQPQHF
TGTGCCACCAGTGATCCGGGAGTGGTGAATCAGCCCCAGCATTTT
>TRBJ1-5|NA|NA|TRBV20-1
CSARSGMNQPQHF
TGCAGTGCTAGGTCAGGAATGAATCAGCCCCAGCATTTT
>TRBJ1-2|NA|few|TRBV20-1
CSASVTTNYGYTF
TGCAGTGCTTCGGTTACAACTAACTATGGCTACACCTTC
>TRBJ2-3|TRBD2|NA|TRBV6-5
CASSYPTSGGAPDTQYF
TGTGCCAGCAGTTACCCAACTAGCGGGGGGGCACCAGATACGCAGTATTTT
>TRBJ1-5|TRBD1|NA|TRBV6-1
CASRGTGGLGSNQPQHF
TGTGCCAGCAGGGGGACAGGGGGCCTGGGGAGCAATCAGCCCCAGCATTTT
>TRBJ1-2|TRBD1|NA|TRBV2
CASSVGPGQGFYGYTF
TGTGCCAGCAGTGTAGGACCGGGACAGGGTTTCTATGGCTACACCTTC
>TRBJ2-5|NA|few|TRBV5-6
CASSFMEKGETQYF
TGTGCCAGCAGCTTTATGGAAAAGGGGGAGACCCAGTACTTC
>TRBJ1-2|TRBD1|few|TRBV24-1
CATSDKTGTGYTF
TGTGCCACCAGTGATAAGACAGGGACTGGCTACACCTTC
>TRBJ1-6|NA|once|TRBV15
CATSRDFAGARSPLHF
TGTGCCACCAGCAGAGATTTTGCGGGGGCAAGGTCACCCCTCCACTTT
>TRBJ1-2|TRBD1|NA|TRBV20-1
CSARVTGGGYTF
TGCAGTGCTAGAGTTACAGGGGGGGGCTACACCTTC
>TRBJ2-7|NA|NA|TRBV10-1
CASSSPEAYEQYF
TGCGCCAGCAGCTCCCCCGAAGCCTACGAGCAGTACTTC
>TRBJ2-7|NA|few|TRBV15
CATSRVTGRIYEQYF
TGTGCCACCAGCAGAGTTACAGGTAGGATCTACGAGCAGTACTTC
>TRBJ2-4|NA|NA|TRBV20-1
CSARVKFRGNIQYF
TGCAGTGCTAGAGTTAAGTTCCGGGGAAACATTCAGTACTTC
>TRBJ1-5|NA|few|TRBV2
CASSEWGGQPQHF
TGTGCCAGCAGTGAATGGGGCGGTCAGCCCCAGCATTTT
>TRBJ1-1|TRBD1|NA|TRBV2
CASSELPGGNTEAFF
TGTGCCAGCAGTGAATTGCCAGGGGGGAACACTGAAGCTTTCTTT
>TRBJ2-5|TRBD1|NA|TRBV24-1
CATSDPGTGGETQYF
TGTGCCACCAGTGATCCCGGGACAGGGGGAGAGACCCAGTACTTC
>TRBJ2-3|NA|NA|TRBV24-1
CATSSWASGTDTQYF
TGTGCCACCTCGTCATGGGCTAGCGGCACAGATACGCAGTATTTT
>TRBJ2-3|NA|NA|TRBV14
CASSQVVDWSYSPDTQYF
TGTGCCAGCAGCCAAGTCGTAGACTGGTCATATAGCCCAGATACGCAGTATTTT
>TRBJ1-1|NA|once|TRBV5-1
CASSPPRGDNTEAFF
TGCGCCAGCAGCCCCCCCCGGGGGGACAACACTGAAGCTTTCTTT
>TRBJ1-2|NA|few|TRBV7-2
CASSPMGSNYGYTF
TGTGCCAGCAGCCCTATGGGCAGTAACTATGGCTACACCTTC